This T cell receptor beta chain was identified during a study of blood T cell repertoires in COVID-19 (dated by TCRdb to the early 2020s). Regarding the study in general: Collaborator samples came from the United States, Italy and Spain and covered acute and convalescent phases of COVID-19. The prospective study material was composed of cDNA or gDNA derived from T cells, B-cell-depleted T cells, or PBMCs. Subjects who had been exposed to COVID-19, were actively infected with it, or had recovered from it provided the deeply sampled blood TCRbeta repertoires that made up the dataset. The repertoires were released in a freely available public database meant as a resource for research on the immune response to SARS-CoV-2. Samples were obtained from the ongoing ImmuneRACE study (first 160 participants) and from some 1,200 subjects provided by 6 global collaborators. A de-identified subject ID, COVID-19 status, age in years and sex were almost always included in the sample metadata. Where available, HLA class I and class II types were taken from metadata supplied by the sample provider and were not determined by assay-based typing.

This clone was found a few times. Its antigen is not yet known. The input lacks base qualities; no much larger clone sits a single base away. The collaborating institutions used their own protocols to collect whole blood in K2EDTA tubes. For TCRbeta analysis, collaborator samples were shipped as frozen whole blood, as isolated PBMCs, or as DNA extracted from either sample type. The CDR3 spans 16 residues, from the cysteine through the phenylalanine. The entry retains the CDR3 DNA only, 48 bases that are in frame from base 1. CDR1 is given as LNHNV and CDR2 as YYDKDF, both from the germline V gene (reference sequence). Trimming removed 1 base from V and 3 bases from J, leaving 13 bases between the germline ends. On the study overall, not on this receptor specifically: The amount of clinical and demographic metadata varied by source and participant and was provided uncurated.

The immunoSEQ Assay, a bias-controlled multiplex PCR, was used to amplify TCRbeta CDR3 regions from genomic DNA. In the authors' own workflow: The number of nucleated cells in each sample was estimated from the amplification of reference gene primers within the assay. To quantify the absolute abundance of each unique TCRbeta CDR3 rearrangement, sequence reads were collapsed and filtered. For each sample, productive Simpson clonality was calculated as the square root of Simpson's diversity index over productive rearrangements. TCRdb provides this immuneACCESS table in a form limited to in-frame rearrangements. Some clones are lacking; in checked studies, under half of them reflect an unresolved V gene, and why the rest are absent is not known. From that table come the V and J calls and clone size; the DNA was used to work out D and trimming. Counted in this sample were 120,000 to 150,000 clones; over 65% of them appeared once. The biggest ten clones account for approximately 5% of the sample.

The material sequenced was peripheral blood. The source is a human donor in a cohort sampled during active COVID-19. The rearrangement joined TRBV15 to TRBJ1-5; the D region possibly corresponds to TRBD1 (6 bases align). The base sequence is TGTGCCACCAGCAGAGTTTTACAGGGAAACAATCAGCCCCAGCATTTT. It encodes CATSRVLQGNNQPQHF.